The text below deals with one T cell receptor (beta chain). Its antigen remains unidentified. Base qualities are not at hand, and no much larger clone is one base apart. The data were taken from a study of blood T cell repertoires in COVID-19 (dated by TCRdb to about 2020). For the wider study: Collaborator samples came from the United States, Italy and Spain and covered acute and convalescent phases of COVID-19. HLA class I and class II types, where available, came from metadata supplied by the sample provider rather than from assay-based typing. The repertoires were made available in a free public database intended to serve as a resource for research on the immune response to SARS-CoV-2. The samples were drawn from two sources: the first 160 participants of the ongoing ImmuneRACE study, and 1,200 or so subjects contributed by 6 global collaborators. Subjects who had been exposed to COVID-19, were actively infected with it, or had recovered from it provided the deeply sampled blood TCRbeta repertoires that made up the dataset. Nearly every sample came with metadata listing a de-identified subject ID, COVID-19 status, age in years and sex. The prospective study material was composed of cDNA or gDNA derived from T cells, B-cell-depleted T cells, or PBMCs.

At one collaborating source in Seattle, patients were enrolled during active infection and were followed longitudinally through the course of disease. Collaborating institutions collected whole blood in K2EDTA tubes following their own protocols. For TCRbeta analysis, collaborators shipped samples in one of three forms: frozen whole blood, isolated PBMCs, or DNA extracted from either of those sample types. TCRbeta CDR3 regions were amplified from genomic DNA by means of the immunoSEQ Assay, a bias-controlled multiplex PCR. The paper's processing steps were these. The number of nucleated cells in each sample was estimated from the amplification of reference gene primers within the assay. To quantify the absolute abundance of each unique TCRbeta CDR3 rearrangement, sequence reads were collapsed and filtered. Productive Simpson clonality was computed per sample as the square root of Simpson's diversity index over productive rearrangements. This immuneACCESS table, as held by TCRdb, lists in-frame sequences with V and J called but not all clones. Of the missing ones, under half trace to an unresolved V gene in checked studies; the others have no known cause. From that table come the V and J calls and clone size; the DNA was used to work out D and trimming. A total of about 94,000 clones appear in this sample, approximately 79% of them only once. Of the sample, about 3.9% falls within the top ten clones.

Broad study findings and their caveats: How much clinical and demographic metadata was included differed by source and by participant, and the metadata was provided uncurated.

V and J are trimmed by 9 bases and 5 bases, and the gene matches miss 10 bases of the junction. Spanning cysteine to phenylalanine, the CDR3 consists of 15 amino acids. Only CDR3 DNA remains: 45 bases, in frame from the first base. Sequences MNHEY (CDR1) and SVGAGI (CDR2) are obtained from the germline V gene. The receptor chain draws on TRBV6-5 and TRBJ1-1; 12 bases in the middle match TRBD1. Material for sequencing was peripheral blood. The TCR originated in a man aged 70-80 years with COVID-19, enrolled during active disease. The bases are TGTGCCAGTCGGGACAGGGGGCCCCTGGGGACTGAAGCTTTCTTT. Translation gives CASRDRGPLGTEAFF.